This TCR beta chain was identified during a study of T-cell reconstitution after alpha-beta-depleted transplantation in children. As it was prepared, the TCRbeta library received unique molecular identifiers. TCRdb processed the PCR reads anew with MiXCR; each CDR3 protein has one entry. This sample carries 250,000 or so distinct CDR3 sequences, roughly 8% of them seen once, and the ten largest clones take 5% to 7%. The germline V and J ends were trimmed by 0 bases and 0 bases, with 20 bases remaining between them. Germline values: CDR1 MNHNS, CDR2 SASEGT. CDR3 length: 19 residues. This clonotype was counted many times.

Sequenced here: PBMCs, mostly from graft donor cells, sampled 180 days after TCRalphabeta/CD19-depleted stem cell transplant. This chain connects TRBV6-1 to TRBJ1-1; no firm D call. The TCR comes from a male patient younger than 18 who had a stem cell transplant for acute lymphoblastic leukemia, so the T cells may come from the graft donor. CDR3 sequence reads: CASSEALSRSGPMNTEAFF. In DNA, the CDR3 is TGTGCCAGCAGTGAAGCGCTTTCCAGATCTGGGCCCATGAACACTGAAGCTTTCTTT.